Each of the 26 T cell receptor beta chains below was sequenced from the same sample in a study of graft-versus-host responses after intestinal transplantation. No antigen is known for these receptors. Here immunoSEQ multiplex PCR was the method, and the copy in TCRdb shows in-frame clones only, minus some. Of 90,000 to 95,000 clones in the sample, 75% to 95% were seen once. The specimen comprised unstimulated CD8+ T cells sorted from spleen or lymph node cells, sampled before intestinal transplant. Every receptor here comes from a human donor who received an intestinal transplant.

The gene calls are TRBV11-2 and TRBJ2-1; D is tentatively TRBD1 or TRBD2 (5 bases each). This CDR3 has 18 residues. Germline CDR1 is SGHAT and CDR2 is FQNNGV. The V end lost 1 base, the J end lost 7 bases, and 23 bases lay between the germline ends. The CDR3 DNA follows: TGTGCCAGCAGCTTAGCGAGTATAGTGGGGCTAGCTGAGAATGAGCAGTTCTTC. This codes for CASSLASIVGLAENEQFF.

This chain joins TRBV7-9 and TRBJ2-2; 9 bases are a match to TRBD2. The germline V gene has CDR1 SEHNR and CDR2 FQNEAQ (reference sequence). The CDR3 is made up of 15 amino acids. With 4 bases clipped from V and 6 bases from J, the junction kept 6 bases outside the gene matches. CDR3 residues: CASSSGTSIPGELFF. CDR3 DNA: TGTGCCAGCAGCTCAGGGACTAGCATCCCCGGGGAGCTGTTTTTT. The variable domain in full, completed from reference TRBV7-9 and TRBJ2-2, reads DTGVSQNPRHKITKRGQNVTFRCDPISEHNRLYWYRQTLGQGPEFLTYFQNEAQLEKSRLLSDRFSAERPKGSFSTLEIQRTEQGDSAMYLCASSSGTSIPGELFFGEGSRLTVL.

The chain uses TRBV7-3 and TRBJ1-2, with 9 bases identical to TRBD1. The ends lost 4 bases at V and 4 bases at J; junction bases unmatched: 1. The CDR3 runs to 13 residues. Germline CDR1 reads SGHTA; CDR2 reads FQGTGA. The CDR3 DNA sequence: TGTGCCAGCAGCTGGGACAGGGCCTATGGCTACACCTTC. Amino acids: CASSWDRAYGYTF.

The chain employs TRBV7-9 and TRBJ2-7; the match to TRBD2 covers 10 bases. V gave up 4 bases and J gave up 3 bases; unmatched junction bases: 3. This CDR3 has 14 residues. From germline, CDR1 is SEHNR and CDR2 FQNEAQ (reference sequence). CDR3 DNA sequence: TGTGCCAGCAGCTCCTGGACTAGCGGCTACGAGCAGTACTTC. Translated: CASSSWTSGYEQYF.

The rearrangement links TRBV11-2 to TRBJ2-2; D might be TRBD1 or TRBD2, each matching 5 bases. The CDR3 spans 17 residues. The germline V gene encodes CDR1 SGHAT and CDR2 FQNNGV. V was shortened by 0 bases and J by 3 bases, with 14 bases between the two germline ends. The CDR3 DNA follows: TGTGCCAGCAGCTTAGAGGGGGATCCCATTCACACCGGGGAGCTGTTTTTT. Amino acid sequence: CASSLEGDPIHTGELFF.

The CDR3 region has the DNA TGTGCCAGCAGCTTACGGGGGGCTCAGGAGACCCAGTACTTC. As protein: CASSLRGAQETQYF. The chain uses TRBV7-3 and TRBJ2-5, with TRBD2 as a possible D gene (7 bases). This CDR3 has 14 amino acids. The V and J ends lost 2 bases and 5 bases respectively, with 12 bases between them. Germline-derived CDR1 and CDR2 are SGHTA and FQGTGA.

V is TRBV7-9 and J is TRBJ2-7, with D possibly TRBD1 on 6 matching bases. The CDR3 length is 16 residues. Trimming stripped 5 bases from V and 0 bases from J, with 17 bases between. Germline CDR1 reads SEHNR; CDR2 reads FQNEAQ (reference sequence). This CDR3 is CASSENTGPNSYEQYF. The CDR3 coding sequence is TGTGCCAGCAGCGAGAATACAGGGCCTAACTCCTACGAGCAGTACTTC.

The chain links TRBV12-5 to TRBJ1-3; D possibly corresponds to TRBD1 (6 bases). Germline V lookup: CDR1 LGHNT, CDR2 FRNRAP. Trimming pared 0 bases from V and 2 bases from J, leaving 20 bases between. The CDR3 runs to 19 residues. The CDR3 DNA reads TGTGCTAGTGGTTTGGTGGACAGCACCTTTTCTAAGCCTGGAAACACCATATATTTT. As protein: CASGLVDSTFSKPGNTIYF.

V and J are TRBV5-4 and TRBJ1-1; D is uncertain. Germline CDR1 SGHNT, CDR2 YYREEE (reference sequence). Trimming left V 1 base short and J 6 bases short, with 13 bases between. The length of the CDR3 is 14 residues. The CDR3 here is CASSLPHKSPEAFF. The CDR3 DNA reads as TGTGCCAGCAGCTTGCCCCACAAGTCCCCTGAAGCTTTCTTT.

The chain has TRBV9 and TRBJ2-7; maybe TRBD2 (6 bases). In germline, CDR1 is SGDLS, CDR2 YYNGEE. The CDR3 consists of 14 residues. V lost 6 bases to trimming and J lost 0 bases, with 13 bases between them. The CDR3 nucleotides are TGTGCCAGCAACGCCGGGGGAAGCTCCTACGAGCAGTACTTC. Residues: CASNAGGSSYEQYF.

This clone was seen a few times. The chain's CDR3 is CASSEVQIPNEKLFF. Here the CDR3 DNA reads TGTGCCAGCAGTGAAGTTCAGATCCCGAATGAAAAACTGTTTTTT. The chain links TRBV6-1 to TRBJ1-4; no firm D call. This CDR3 contains 15 residues. V lost 1 base and J 5 bases, leaving 11 bases between the germline ends. CDR1 and CDR2 (germline): MNHNS, SASEGT.

V and J are TRBV14 and TRBJ1-2; 9 bases are shared with TRBD1. The CDR3 has 15 amino acids. J was trimmed by 7 bases and V by 3 bases; bases with no gene match: 9. CDR1 is SGHDN, CDR2 FVKESK, per germline. The CDR3 coding sequence is TGTGCCAGCAGCCAGGGGACAGGGCGACGTTCTGGCTACACCTTC. As protein: CASSQGTGRRSGYTF.

The genes are TRBV19 and TRBJ2-1; D might be TRBD1 or TRBD2, each matching 6 bases. The CDR3 runs 15 residues. Germline CDR1 LNHDA, CDR2 SQIVND (reference sequence). V dropped 6 bases and J dropped 3 bases, with 15 bases sitting between them. The CDR3 DNA reads TGTGCCAGTAGGAGGAGCGAGGGGGGCTACAATGAGCAGTTCTTC. This translates into CASRRSEGGYNEQFF.

The chain is built from TRBV2 and TRBJ1-5, with D unresolved. The germline V gene has CDR1 SNHLY and CDR2 FYNNEI. This CDR3 has 15 amino acids. V lost 6 bases and J lost 2, with 14 bases in between. CDR3: CASSNPGWGNQPQHF. The CDR3 region has the DNA TGTGCCAGCAGCAATCCCGGGTGGGGCAATCAGCCCCAGCATTTT.

This clone was counted a single time. The chain has TRBV6-5 and TRBJ1-1; D call uncertain. The ends were cut back, 6 bases at V and 0 bases at J, with 8 bases in the middle. Germline values: CDR1 MNHEY, CDR2 SVGAGI. The CDR3 has 13 residues. CDR3 nucleotide sequence: TGTGCCAGCAGCGTTCTGATGAACACTGAAGCTTTCTTT. Amino acids: CASSVLMNTEAFF.

On this clone itself: Other DNA sequences in this sample translate to the same CDR3. The V call is TRBV25-1, the J call TRBJ2-5; 8 bases agree with TRBD2. The CDR3 spans 14 residues. V lost 2 bases, J lost 3 bases, and 2 bases stayed unmatched. Per germline, CDR1 MGHDK and CDR2 SYGVNS. CDR3 region: CASSERGGEETQYF. CDR3 in DNA: TGTGCCAGCAGTGAACGGGGGGGAGAAGAGACCCAGTACTTC.

This clone appeared once. The CDR3, as DNA: TGTGCCAGCAGTTACTCATTGGAAGTTTACACCGGGGAGCTGTTTTTT. Its protein product is CASSYSLEVYTGELFF. The genes are TRBV6-6 and TRBJ2-2; no clear D. Trimming removed 0 bases at V and 3 bases at J, with 11 bases between. Germline CDR1 reads MNHNY; CDR2 reads SVGAGI (reference sequence). The CDR3 totals 16 residues.

The rearrangement links TRBV19 to TRBJ1-5, with D possibly matching TRBD1 (5 bases). Germline lookup yields CDR1 LNHDA and CDR2 SQIVND (reference sequence). The CDR3 has 15 amino acids. The V end lost 8 bases, the J end lost 0 bases, and 14 bases lay between the germline ends. The CDR3 here is CASGDGEYSNQPQHF. CDR3 DNA sequence: TGTGCCAGTGGGGACGGGGAATATAGCAATCAGCCCCAGCATTTT.

The chain has TRBV5-1 and TRBJ2-7; 11 bases match TRBD2. Trimming took 4 bases from V and 2 from J; bases not matched to a gene: 5. Germline assignment: CDR1 SGHRS and CDR2 YFSETQ. The CDR3 is made up of 15 amino acids. CDR3 amino acids: CASSAGLAVTYEQYF. The CDR3 DNA sequence: TGCGCCAGCAGCGCGGGACTAGCGGTCACCTACGAGCAGTACTTC.

V gene TRBV14 combines with J gene TRBJ1-1; D might be TRBD1 (5 bases). From germline, CDR1 is SGHDN and CDR2 FVKESK. The CDR3 contains 15 residues. Trimming removed 3 bases from V and 4 bases from J, with 15 bases in between. The CDR3 DNA follows: TGTGCCAGCAGCCATACCGGGACCGGGGGCACTGAAGCTTTCTTT. Protein: CASSHTGTGGTEAFF.

V and J are TRBV6-5 and TRBJ1-6; D not certain. CDR1 MNHEY and CDR2 SVGAGI come from the germline V gene. CDR3 length equals 14 residues. V was clipped by 2 bases and J by 6 bases, with 8 bases between them. The CDR3 region is CASSYSRANSPLHF. The CDR3 nucleotides read TGTGCCAGCAGTTACAGCCGGGCTAATTCACCCCTCCACTTT.

The rearrangement uses TRBV4-1 and TRBJ2-1, with 9 bases that match TRBD1. There are 16 residues in the CDR3. From germline, CDR1 is MGHRA and CDR2 YSYEKL. V lost 2 bases, J lost 2 bases, and 4 bases stayed unmatched. This CDR3 is CASSQWTGDAYNEQFF. DNA of the CDR3: TGCGCCAGCAGCCAATGGACAGGGGACGCCTACAATGAGCAGTTCTTC.

This clone has a handful of counts. The rearrangement links TRBV7-6 to TRBJ2-7; D not resolved. Germline lookup yields CDR1 SGHVS and CDR2 FNYEAQ. CDR3 size: 14 residues. Trimming cost V 1 base and J 4 bases, with 11 bases left between them. The CDR3 sequence is CASSLELGSYEQYF. The CDR3 DNA reads as TGTGCCAGCAGCTTAGAGCTAGGCTCATACGAGCAGTACTTC.

The CDR3 DNA reads as TGTGCCAGCAGCACGGGGGGGTACAATGAGCAGTTCTTC. Translated: CASSTGGYNEQFF. The rearrangement links TRBV5-6 to TRBJ2-1, with TRBD2 matching 8 bases. V gave up 4 bases and J gave up 4 bases; unmatched junction bases: 1. The CDR3 totals 13 residues. Germline assignment: CDR1 SGHDT and CDR2 YYEEEE.

The chain combines TRBV19 with TRBJ2-7, with D perhaps TRBD1 (5 bases). Trimming left V 3 bases short and J 6 bases short, with 15 bases between. This CDR3 is built from 14 residues. Germline V lookup: CDR1 LNHDA, CDR2 SQIVND (reference sequence). The CDR3 nucleotides are TGTGCCAGTAGTATTGTTCCCAGGGAAGGCGAGCAGTACTTC. It codes for CASSIVPREGEQYF.

The chain uses TRBV6-5 and TRBJ1-1; D not certain. The CDR3 consists of 13 residues. V lost 4 bases and J 1 base, leaving 7 bases between the germline ends. Looked up from germline, CDR1 is MNHEY and CDR2 is SVGAGI. The CDR3 reads CASSLSQNTEAFF. The CDR3 DNA is TGTGCCAGCAGTTTAAGTCAGAACACTGAAGCTTTCTTT.